The T cell receptor (beta chain) under discussion was sequenced for a study of STAT5B mutations in CD4+ large granular lymphocyte leukemia. About this clone itself: As yet, its antigen is unknown.

The CDR3 runs 13 residues. Trimming removed 5 bases from V and 0 bases from J, with 5 bases in between. Per germline, CDR1 SGHAT and CDR2 FQNNGV. Control samples were healthy donors' buffy coats. The protocol was immunoSEQ multiplex PCR, while the TCRdb copy is restricted to in-frame clones and leaves out a portion. Of about 34,000 clones listed, just under 75% are singletons. Broader study findings: Without HLA matching, higher CD4+ than CD8+ T-LGLL clonality could reflect small sample size. Compared with healthy controls (2/35), patient top clones favored TRBV06 (8/27).

The receptor was derived from a human donor in good health. J is TRBJ1-3 and V is TRBV11-2; TRBD1 is a possible D gene (5 bases). The specimen was CD4+ T cells from blood buffy coats. CDR3 in DNA: TGTGCCAGCAGCGGACACTCTGGAAACACCATATATTTT. Its protein is CASSGHSGNTIYF.